Listed here are 29 T cell receptor beta chains from one sample, sequenced in a study of T cells and Merkel cell carcinoma outcomes. Generated by immunoSEQ multiplex PCR, the TCRdb table keeps only in-frame clones and is missing some. The sample lists some 640 clones, approximately 90% occurring once. The material sequenced was tumor tissue from Merkel cell carcinoma. The source is a human donor with Merkel cell carcinoma.

In regard to this clone: Germline is not matched at one junction end, which may reflect a read error. The chain employs TRBV6-5 and TRBJ2-7, with 7 bases lining up with TRBD2. Germline CDR1 and CDR2: MNHEY and SVGAGI. This CDR3 has 14 residues. The CDR3 loop is CASSYGASGYEQYF. The CDR3 DNA sequence: TGTGCCAGTAGTTACGGGGCTAGCGGCTACGAGCAGTACTTC.

This clone was seen just once. The chain uses TRBV5-8 and TRBJ2-1; TRBD2 matches 10 bases. Germline-derived CDR1 and CDR2 are SGHTS and YDEGEE. With V trimmed by 6 bases and J by 8 bases, 11 bases remained unmatched. The CDR3 runs to 15 residues. CDR3 loop: CASNGLAEAVDEQFF. DNA for the CDR3: TGTGCCAGCAACGGACTAGCGGAAGCGGTCGATGAGCAGTTCTTC.

This clone was picked up a small number of times. The chain carries TRBV10-3 and TRBJ2-2, with 8 bases aligning to TRBD2. The ends lost 6 bases at V and 7 bases at J; junction bases unmatched: 7. The CDR3 totals 14 residues. Germline-derived CDR1 and CDR2 are ENHRY and SYGVKD. The CDR3 DNA is TGTGCCATCAGGGACGGACTAGCAGTCGGGGAGCTGTTTTTT. This sequence encodes CAIRDGLAVGELFF.

V gene TRBV7-9 combines with J gene TRBJ2-7; no firm D call. CDR1 SEHNR and CDR2 FQNEAQ come from the germline V gene (reference sequence). Trimming cost V 6 bases and J 4 bases, with 13 bases left between them. The length of the CDR3 is 13 residues. The CDR3 sequence: CASRSGNRYEQYF. CDR3 nucleotides: TGTGCCAGCAGAAGTGGTAACCGATACGAGCAGTACTTC. Combining the CDR3 with reference TRBV7-9 and TRBJ2-7 gives the whole variable domain DTGVSQNPRHKITKRGQNVTFRCDPISEHNRLYWYRQTLGQGPEFLTYFQNEAQLEKSRLLSDRFSAERPKGSFSTLEIQRTEQGDSAMYLCASRSGNRYEQYFGPGTRLTVT.

The rearrangement uses TRBV28 and TRBJ2-1; D may be TRBD1 (6 bases). V dropped 6 bases and J dropped 6 bases, with 9 bases sitting between them. The CDR3 is 12 residues long. The germline gives CDR1 MDHEN, CDR2 SYDVKM. The CDR3 nucleotides are TGTGCCAGCAGCCAGGGGCGCAATGAGCAGTTCTTC. This codes for CASSQGRNEQFF.

The V gene is TRBV6-4, the J gene TRBJ2-3; tentatively, D is TRBD2 (5 bases). Germline V CDR1 and CDR2: MRHNA, SNTAGT. V dropped 10 bases and J dropped 1 base, with 18 bases sitting between them. This CDR3 is built from 15 residues. The CDR3 DNA reads TGTGCCACCCCGACTGCGAACGGGGGCACAGATACGCAGTATTTT. This sequence encodes CATPTANGGTDTQYF.

The genes are TRBV18 and TRBJ1-5; D is unresolved. This CDR3 contains 16 residues. V lost 3 bases and J 7 bases, leaving 19 bases between the germline ends. Germline CDR1 KGHSH, CDR2 LQKENI. CDR3 in DNA: TGTGCCAGCTCACCCCTTCCTCGTGAGGCGACACAGCCCCAGCATTTT. Translation: CASSPLPREATQPQHF. The whole variable domain, remainder taken from reference TRBV18 and TRBJ1-5, is NAGVMQNPRHLVRRRGQEARLRCSPMKGHSHVYWYRQLPEEGLKFMVYLQKENIIDESGMPKERFSAEFPKEGPSILRIQQVVRGDSAAYFCASSPLPREATQPQHFGDGTRLSIL.

The chain is built from TRBV28 and TRBJ2-7, with no clear D. The V and J ends lost 8 bases and 0 bases respectively, with 5 bases between them. CDR1 and CDR2 (germline): MDHEN, SYDVKM. The CDR3 is 11 amino acids. DNA of the CDR3: TGTGCCAGCGGCACCTCCTACGAGCAGTACTTC. Protein: CASGTSYEQYF. Together with reference TRBV28 and TRBJ2-7, the CDR3 gives the full variable domain: DVKVTQSSRYLVKRTGEKVFLECVQDMDHENMFWYRQDPGLGLRLIYFSYDVKMKEKGDIPEGYSVSREKKERFSLILESASTNQTSMYLCASGTSYEQYFGPGTRLTVT.

The rearrangement links TRBV5-1 to TRBJ2-7; the D is unclear. The CDR3 consists of 12 residues. The V end was cut by 1 base, the J end by 4 bases, with 6 bases between. CDR1 and CDR2 (germline): SGHRS, YFSETQ. The CDR3 spells CASSLTAYEQYF. The CDR3 DNA follows: TGCGCCAGCAGCTTGACGGCTTACGAGCAGTACTTC. Complete variable domain (other parts from reference TRBV5-1 and TRBJ2-7): KAGVTQTPRYLIKTRGQQVTLSCSPISGHRSVSWYQQTPGQGLQFLFEYFSETQRNKGNFPGRFSGRQFSNSRSEMNVSTLELGDSALYLCASSLTAYEQYFGPGTRLTVT.

The chain carries TRBV14 and TRBJ1-2; the D gene is possibly TRBD1 (5 bases). The V end was cut by 1 base, the J end by 4 bases, with 10 bases between. Germline V lookup: CDR1 SGHDN, CDR2 FVKESK. The CDR3 is 14 residues long. The CDR3 here is CASSQVNRGYGYTF. The CDR3 coding sequence is TGTGCCAGCAGCCAAGTGAATAGGGGCTATGGCTACACCTTC.

This rearrangement joins TRBV7-2 to TRBJ1-4, with no clear D. Trimming took 3 bases from V and 8 from J, leaving 13 bases between them. Looked up from germline, CDR1 is SGHTA and CDR2 is FQGNSA. This CDR3 region has 14 residues. In DNA form, the CDR3 reads TGTGCCAGCAGCTTTTTTGGAGAGTCGGAAAAACTGTTTTTT. Its translation is CASSFFGESEKLFF.

V is TRBV28 and J is TRBJ2-1; 7 positions match TRBD2. CDR1 MDHEN and CDR2 SYDVKM come from the germline V gene. CDR3 size: 15 residues. The V and J ends lost 6 bases and 0 bases, in that order; junction bases with no gene match: 5. The CDR3 DNA is TGTGCCAGCAGCCCCGGCGGGAGCTCCTACAATGAGCAGTTCTTC. It codes for CASSPGGSSYNEQFF.

The rearrangement joins TRBV29-1 to TRBJ2-1, with no clear D. Germline V lookup: CDR1 SQVTM, CDR2 ANQGSEA. The CDR3 extends over 11 amino acids. The V and J ends lost 7 bases and 5 bases respectively, with 9 bases between them. This chain's CDR3 is CSGTEHNEQFF. DNA of the CDR3: TGCAGCGGGACGGAGCACAATGAGCAGTTCTTC.

This rearrangement joins TRBV19 to TRBJ1-2; D is undetermined. CDR1 and CDR2 (germline): LNHDA, SQIVND (reference sequence). This CDR3 spans 13 amino acids. V shed 6 bases and J shed 9 bases, with 17 bases lying between them. DNA of the CDR3: TGTGCCAGTAGAACGGACGATCTCGGTCGCTACACCTTC. Its translation is CASRTDDLGRYTF. The full variable domain, in which reference TRBV19 and TRBJ1-2 provide the parts outside the CDR3, is DGGITQSPKYLFRKEGQNVTLSCEQNLNHDAMYWYRQDPGQGLRLIYYSQIVNDFQKGDIAEGYSVSREKKESFPLTVTSAQKNPTAFYLCASRTDDLGRYTFGSGTRLTVV.

This clone was found a few times. The J gene is TRBJ2-1, the V gene TRBV7-9, with 11 bases that match TRBD2. The trim removed 5 bases at V and 8 bases at J, leaving 8 bases unmatched. Germline lookup yields CDR1 SEHNR and CDR2 FQNEAQ (reference sequence). The CDR3 sequence is 15 residues long. CDR3 DNA: TGTGCCAGCAGCCCCACTAGCGGGAGCATCTATGAGCAGTTCTTC. Translated: CASSPTSGSIYEQFF. The variable domain in full, completed from reference TRBV7-9 and TRBJ2-1, reads DTGVSQNPRHKITKRGQNVTFRCDPISEHNRLYWYRQTLGQGPEFLTYFQNEAQLEKSRLLSDRFSAERPKGSFSTLEIQRTEQGDSAMYLCASSPTSGSIYEQFFGPGTRLTVL.

This chain links TRBV6-5 with TRBJ1-3; D remains unclear. V was trimmed by 6 bases and J by 0 bases, leaving 12 bases between them. Germline CDR1 and CDR2: MNHEY and SVGAGI. The CDR3 extends over 15 amino acids. The DNA of the CDR3 is TGTGCCAGCAGGAGGTGGAAGGACTCTGGAAACACCATATATTTT. Translation gives CASRRWKDSGNTIYF.

The rearrangement joins TRBV5-4 to TRBJ2-1; perhaps TRBD1 as D (6 bases). The CDR3 is 15 amino acids. Germline values: CDR1 SGHNT, CDR2 YYREEE (reference sequence). The ends were cut back, 1 base at V and 2 bases at J, with 10 bases in the middle. CDR3 amino acids: CASSLTWDTYNEQFF. The CDR3, as DNA: TGTGCCAGCAGCTTGACGTGGGACACCTACAATGAGCAGTTCTTC.

This chain joins TRBV5-5 and TRBJ2-7; the D gene is possibly TRBD1 (5 bases). The germline gives CDR1 SGHKS, CDR2 YYEKEE (reference sequence). Trimming shortened V by 4 bases and J by 0 bases, and 20 bases separated the two germline ends. This CDR3 is built from 17 residues. The CDR3 loop is CASSDSTSPFFSYEQYF. Here the CDR3 DNA reads TGTGCCAGCAGCGACAGTACTTCACCGTTCTTCTCCTACGAGCAGTACTTC.

The rearrangement joins TRBV6-5 to TRBJ2-1; D unresolved. Germline CDR1 MNHEY, CDR2 SVGAGI. V was cut by 2 bases and J by 0 bases, with 8 bases left in between. This CDR3 has 15 residues. CDR3 amino acids: CASSYRSNSYNEQFF. The CDR3 bases are TGTGCCAGCAGTTACAGGTCGAACTCCTACAATGAGCAGTTCTTC.

The genes are TRBV4-1 and TRBJ2-3; possibly TRBD2 for D (6 bases). The V end lost 1 base, the J end lost 3 bases, and 17 bases lay between the germline ends. Germline CDR1 MGHRA, CDR2 YSYEKL. CDR3 length equals 17 residues. CDR3: CASSQGSSGLNTDTQYF. The DNA for the CDR3 is TGCGCCAGCAGCCAAGGGTCATCTGGACTAAATACAGATACGCAGTATTTT.

On this clone itself: A much larger clone lies a single base off, so this may be a read error. Within the sample, other DNA sequences also encode this same CDR3. V is TRBV4-1 and J is TRBJ2-1, with D possibly matching TRBD2 (6 bases). CDR3 length: 16 amino acids. V gave up 6 bases and J gave up 5 bases, with 20 bases separating them. CDR1 is MGHRA and CDR2 is YSYEKL in the germline V gene. CDR3 region: CASSLGGRRINNEQFF. The CDR3 region has the DNA TGCGCCAGCAGTCTTGGAGGGAGGCGAATTAACAATGAGCAGTTCTTC.

The chain has TRBV5-1 and TRBJ2-1; D gene unclear. Germline-derived CDR1 and CDR2 are SGHRS and YFSETQ. This CDR3 comprises 14 residues. V dropped 0 bases and J dropped 7 bases, with 11 bases sitting between them. CDR3 nucleotides: TGCGCCAGCAGCTTGGGAGTAGGGTATAATGAGCAGTTCTTC. Translated: CASSLGVGYNEQFF.

The chain couples TRBV28 to TRBJ2-3; 7 positions agree with TRBD1. Germline loops: CDR1 MDHEN, CDR2 SYDVKM. The CDR3 consists of 18 residues. J lost 3 bases, V lost 5 bases, and 17 bases had no gene match. The CDR3 sequence: CASSLTPFAGTATDTQYF. The CDR3, as DNA: TGTGCCAGCAGTCTAACCCCCTTCGCTGGGACAGCAACAGATACGCAGTATTTT.

The chain's CDR3 is CASSSWGWDGETEAFF. The CDR3 DNA reads as TGTGCCAGCAGCTCGTGGGGGTGGGACGGCGAAACTGAAGCTTTCTTT. J is TRBJ1-1 and V is TRBV5-5; maybe TRBD1 (5 bases). In germline, CDR1 is SGHKS, CDR2 YYEKEE (reference sequence). Trimming took off 3 bases at V and 5 bases at J, with 20 bases between the two ends. The CDR3 loop spans 16 amino acids.

CDR3 amino acids: CASRHQGARTEAFF. CDR3 DNA sequence: TGTGCCAGCAGACACCAAGGGGCGCGCACTGAAGCTTTCTTT. The chain links TRBV7-9 to TRBJ1-1, with D perhaps TRBD1 (5 bases). V shed 6 bases and J shed 4 bases, with 15 bases lying between them. The CDR3 is 14 residues long. Germline CDR1 reads SEHNR; CDR2 reads FQNEAQ (reference sequence).

This chain joins TRBV21-1 and TRBJ1-4; TRBD1 is taken as the D call from the table, unchecked against the DNA. TRBV21-1 is a documented pseudogene. This CDR3 region has 15 residues. The CDR3 DNA reads TGTGCCAGCAGCAGAGACAGGGCCCATCGGGAAAAACTGTTTTTT. Its protein is CASSRDRAHREKLFF.

V usage is TRBV19 and J usage is TRBJ1-1, with D possibly matching TRBD1 (5 bases). Trimming stripped 4 bases from V and 4 bases from J, with 10 bases between. The V gene's germline CDR1 is LNHDA and CDR2 SQIVND (reference sequence). This CDR3 region has 13 residues. Written as DNA, the CDR3 is TGTGCCAGTAGTAGCCGGGGCCGCACTGAAGCTTTCTTT. Protein: CASSSRGRTEAFF.

The CDR3 DNA is TGTGCCAGCAGCAGTTTAGACAGTTTATACAATGAGCAGTTCTTC. It translates to CASSSLDSLYNEQFF. This chain links TRBV11-2 with TRBJ2-1; possibly TRBD1 for D (5 bases). With 5 bases removed from V and 4 bases from J, the gap between germline ends came to 15 bases. In germline, CDR1 is SGHAT, CDR2 FQNNGV. The CDR3 spans 15 residues.

This chain joins TRBV19 and TRBJ1-2; 7 nucleotides agree with TRBD1. With V trimmed by 5 bases and J by 6 bases, 15 bases remained unmatched. CDR3 length equals 16 residues. CDR1 LNHDA and CDR2 SQIVND come from the germline V gene (reference sequence). The DNA for the CDR3 is TGTGCCAGTAGTCCCCGCCCTTACAGGGGCCGGAATGGCTACACCTTC. This gives the protein CASSPRPYRGRNGYTF.